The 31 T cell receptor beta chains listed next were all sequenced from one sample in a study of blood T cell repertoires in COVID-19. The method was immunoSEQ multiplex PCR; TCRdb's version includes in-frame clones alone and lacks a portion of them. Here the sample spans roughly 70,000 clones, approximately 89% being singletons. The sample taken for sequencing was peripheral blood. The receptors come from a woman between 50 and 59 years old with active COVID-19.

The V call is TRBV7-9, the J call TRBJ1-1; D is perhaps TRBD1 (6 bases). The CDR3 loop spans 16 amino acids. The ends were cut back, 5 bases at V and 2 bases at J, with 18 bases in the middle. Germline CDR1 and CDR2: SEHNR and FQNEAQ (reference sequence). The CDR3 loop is CASSPRPGQTNTEAFF. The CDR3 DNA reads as TGTGCCAGCAGCCCGAGGCCGGGACAAACCAACACTGAAGCTTTCTTT.

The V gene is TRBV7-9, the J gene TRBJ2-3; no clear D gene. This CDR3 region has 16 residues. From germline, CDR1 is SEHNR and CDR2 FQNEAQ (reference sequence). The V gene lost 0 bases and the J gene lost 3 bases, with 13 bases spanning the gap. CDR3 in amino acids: CASSLAGTERTDTQYF. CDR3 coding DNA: TGTGCCAGCAGCTTAGCAGGCACGGAGAGGACAGATACGCAGTATTTT.

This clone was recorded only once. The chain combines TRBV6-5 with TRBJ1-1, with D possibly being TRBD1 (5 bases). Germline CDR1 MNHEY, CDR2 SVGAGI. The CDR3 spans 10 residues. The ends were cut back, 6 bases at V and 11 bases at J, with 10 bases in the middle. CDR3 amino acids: CASRGLRAFF. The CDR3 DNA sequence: TGTGCCAGCAGGGGACTAAGGGCTTTCTTT.

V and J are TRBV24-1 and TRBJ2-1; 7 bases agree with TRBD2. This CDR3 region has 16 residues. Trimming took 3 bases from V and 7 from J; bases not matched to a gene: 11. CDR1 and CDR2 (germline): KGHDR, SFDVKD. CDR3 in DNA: TGTGCCACCAGTGATAGGAAACAGCGGGAAGGGAATGAGCAGTTCTTC. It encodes CATSDRKQREGNEQFF.

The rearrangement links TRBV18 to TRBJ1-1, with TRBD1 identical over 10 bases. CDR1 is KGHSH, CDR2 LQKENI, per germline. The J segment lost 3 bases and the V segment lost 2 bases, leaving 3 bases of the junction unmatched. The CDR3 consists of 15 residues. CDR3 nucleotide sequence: TGTGCCAGCTCACCAAGACAGGGGGCGGACACTGAAGCTTTCTTT. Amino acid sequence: CASSPRQGADTEAFF.

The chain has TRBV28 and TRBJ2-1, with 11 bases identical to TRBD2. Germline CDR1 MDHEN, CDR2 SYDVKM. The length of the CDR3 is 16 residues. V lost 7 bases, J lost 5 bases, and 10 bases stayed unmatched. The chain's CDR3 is CASTELAGAVNNEQFF. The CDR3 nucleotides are TGTGCCAGCACAGAACTAGCGGGAGCAGTCAACAATGAGCAGTTCTTC.

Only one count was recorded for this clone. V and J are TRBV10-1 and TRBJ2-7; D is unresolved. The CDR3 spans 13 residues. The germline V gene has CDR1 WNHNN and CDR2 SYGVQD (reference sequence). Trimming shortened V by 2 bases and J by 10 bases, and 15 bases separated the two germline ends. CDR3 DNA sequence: TGCGCCAGCAGTGAGAATCTAAGAGGTGCACAGTACTTC. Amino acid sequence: CASSENLRGAQYF.

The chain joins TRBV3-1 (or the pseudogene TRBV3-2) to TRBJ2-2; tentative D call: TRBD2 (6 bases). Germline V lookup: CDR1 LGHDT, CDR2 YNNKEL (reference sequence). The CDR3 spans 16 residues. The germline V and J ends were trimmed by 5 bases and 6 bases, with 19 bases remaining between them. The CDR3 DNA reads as TGTGCCAGCAGCGGTCAAAAGGGGACTCCCTCCGGGGAGCTGTTTTTT. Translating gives CASSGQKGTPSGELFF.

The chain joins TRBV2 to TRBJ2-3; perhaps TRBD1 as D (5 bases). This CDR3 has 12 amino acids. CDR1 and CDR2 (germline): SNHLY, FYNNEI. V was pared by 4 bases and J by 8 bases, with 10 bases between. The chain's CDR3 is CASSGQRGTQYF. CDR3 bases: TGTGCCAGCAGTGGGCAAAGGGGTACGCAGTATTTT.

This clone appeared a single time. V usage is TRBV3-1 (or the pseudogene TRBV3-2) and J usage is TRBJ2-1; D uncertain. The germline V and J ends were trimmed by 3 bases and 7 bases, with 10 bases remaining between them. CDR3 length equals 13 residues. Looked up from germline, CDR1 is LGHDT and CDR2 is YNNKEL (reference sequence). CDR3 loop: CASSQPLRNEQFF. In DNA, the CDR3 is TGTGCCAGCAGCCAGCCCCTGCGTAATGAGCAGTTCTTC.

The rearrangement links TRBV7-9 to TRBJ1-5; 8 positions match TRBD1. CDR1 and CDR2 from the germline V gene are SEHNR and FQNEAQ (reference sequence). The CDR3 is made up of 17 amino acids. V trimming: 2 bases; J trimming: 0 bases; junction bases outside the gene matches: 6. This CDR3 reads CASSLSRGPLSNQPQHF. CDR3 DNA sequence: TGTGCCAGCAGCTTATCCAGGGGGCCACTTAGCAATCAGCCCCAGCATTTT.

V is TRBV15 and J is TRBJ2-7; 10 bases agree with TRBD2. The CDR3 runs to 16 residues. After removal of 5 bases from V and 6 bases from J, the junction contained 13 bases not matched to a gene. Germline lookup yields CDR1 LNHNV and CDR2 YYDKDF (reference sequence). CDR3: CATSRTLAGAFAEQYF. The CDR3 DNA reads TGTGCCACCAGCCGAACTCTAGCGGGAGCCTTCGCCGAGCAGTACTTC.

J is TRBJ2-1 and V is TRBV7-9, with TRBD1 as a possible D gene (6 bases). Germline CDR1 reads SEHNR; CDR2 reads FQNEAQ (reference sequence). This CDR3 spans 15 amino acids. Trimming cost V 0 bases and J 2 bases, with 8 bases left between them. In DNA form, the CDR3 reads TGTGCCAGCAGCTTAGCGGGACAAGCCTACAATGAGCAGTTCTTC. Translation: CASSLAGQAYNEQFF.

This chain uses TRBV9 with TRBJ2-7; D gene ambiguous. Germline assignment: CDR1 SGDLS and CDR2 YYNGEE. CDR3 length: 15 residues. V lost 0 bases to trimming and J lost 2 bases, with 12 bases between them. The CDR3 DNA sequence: TGTGCCAGCAGCGTAGGCGGAAGCCTCCCCTACGAGCAGTACTTC. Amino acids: CASSVGGSLPYEQYF.

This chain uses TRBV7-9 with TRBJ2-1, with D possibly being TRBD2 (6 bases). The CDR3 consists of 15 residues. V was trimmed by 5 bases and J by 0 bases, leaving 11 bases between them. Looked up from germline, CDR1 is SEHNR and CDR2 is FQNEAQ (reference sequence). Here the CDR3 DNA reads TGTGCCAGCAGCCCGGAGGGAAGCTCCTACAATGAGCAGTTCTTC. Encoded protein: CASSPEGSSYNEQFF.

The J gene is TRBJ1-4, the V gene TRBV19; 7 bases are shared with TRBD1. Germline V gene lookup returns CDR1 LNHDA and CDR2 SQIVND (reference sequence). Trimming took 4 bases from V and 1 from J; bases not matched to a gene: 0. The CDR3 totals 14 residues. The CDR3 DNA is TGTGCCAGTAGTAGGACAGGAACTAATGAAAAACTGTTTTTT. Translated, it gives CASSRTGTNEKLFF.

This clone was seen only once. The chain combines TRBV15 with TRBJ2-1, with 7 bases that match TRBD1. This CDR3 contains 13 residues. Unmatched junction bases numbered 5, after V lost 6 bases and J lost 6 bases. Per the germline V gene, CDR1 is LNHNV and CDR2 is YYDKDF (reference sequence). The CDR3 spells CATRTGRGNEQFF. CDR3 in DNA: TGTGCCACCAGGACAGGGCGAGGCAATGAGCAGTTCTTC.

The CDR3 loop is CASSPGGGTPYEQYF. The DNA of the CDR3 is TGTGCCAGCAGCCCGGGGGGAGGGACTCCCTACGAGCAGTACTTC. The chain joins TRBV7-8 to TRBJ2-7; 7 nucleotides match TRBD2. Germline V gene lookup returns CDR1 SGHVS and CDR2 FQNEAQ. The CDR3 runs 15 residues. Losses at the gene ends were 5 bases for V and 2 bases for J; bases not matched to a gene: 9.

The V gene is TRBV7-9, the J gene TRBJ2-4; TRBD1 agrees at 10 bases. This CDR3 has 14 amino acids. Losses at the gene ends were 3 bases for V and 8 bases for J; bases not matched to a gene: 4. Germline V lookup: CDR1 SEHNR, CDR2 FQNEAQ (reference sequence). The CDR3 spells CASSLGQGTDIQYF. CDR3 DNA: TGTGCCAGCAGCTTGGGACAGGGGACGGACATTCAGTACTTC.

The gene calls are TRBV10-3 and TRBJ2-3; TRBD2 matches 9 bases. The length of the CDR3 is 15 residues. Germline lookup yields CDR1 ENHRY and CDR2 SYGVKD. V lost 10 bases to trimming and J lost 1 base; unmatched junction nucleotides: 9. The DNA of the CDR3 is TGTGCCAGCCTGGGCGGGAGGGCCGGCACAGATACGCAGTATTTT. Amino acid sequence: CASLGGRAGTDTQYF.

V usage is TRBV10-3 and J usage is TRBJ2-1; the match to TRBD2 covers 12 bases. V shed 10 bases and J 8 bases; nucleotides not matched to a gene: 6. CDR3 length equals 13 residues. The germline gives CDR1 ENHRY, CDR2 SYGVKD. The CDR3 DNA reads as TGTGCCACCCGGACTAGCGGGACTCATGAGCAGTTCTTC. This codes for CATRTSGTHEQFF.

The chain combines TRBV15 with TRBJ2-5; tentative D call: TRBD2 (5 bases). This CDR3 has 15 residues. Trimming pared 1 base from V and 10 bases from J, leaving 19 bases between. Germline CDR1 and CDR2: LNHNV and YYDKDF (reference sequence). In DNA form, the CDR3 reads TGTGCCACCAGCAGAGTGCCAGCGGAGTTAAGTGGCCAGTACTTC. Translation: CATSRVPAELSGQYF. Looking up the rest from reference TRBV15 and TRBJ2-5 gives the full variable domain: DAMVIQNPRYQVTQFGKPVTLSCSQTLNHNVMYWYQQKSSQAPKLLFHYYDKDFNNEADTPDNFQSRRPNTSFCFLDIRSPGLGDTAMYLCATSRVPAELSGQYFGPGTRLLVL.

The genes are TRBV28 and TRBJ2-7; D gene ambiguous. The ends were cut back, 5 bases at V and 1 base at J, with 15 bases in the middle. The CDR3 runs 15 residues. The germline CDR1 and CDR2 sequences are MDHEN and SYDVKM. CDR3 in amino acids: CASSQSGSQSYEQYF. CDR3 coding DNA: TGTGCCAGCAGTCAATCCGGGTCTCAATCCTACGAGCAGTACTTC.

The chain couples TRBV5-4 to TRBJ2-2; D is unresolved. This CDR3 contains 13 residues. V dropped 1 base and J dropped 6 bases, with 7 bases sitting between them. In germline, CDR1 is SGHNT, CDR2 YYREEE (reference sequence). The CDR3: CASSLTVSGELFF. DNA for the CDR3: TGTGCCAGCAGCTTGACAGTTTCCGGGGAGCTGTTTTTT.

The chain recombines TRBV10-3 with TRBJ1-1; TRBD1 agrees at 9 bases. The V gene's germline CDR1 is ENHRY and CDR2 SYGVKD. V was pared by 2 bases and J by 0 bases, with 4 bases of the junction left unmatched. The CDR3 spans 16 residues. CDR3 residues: CAISEGTGYMNTEAFF. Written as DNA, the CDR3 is TGTGCCATCAGTGAGGGGACAGGGTATATGAACACTGAAGCTTTCTTT.

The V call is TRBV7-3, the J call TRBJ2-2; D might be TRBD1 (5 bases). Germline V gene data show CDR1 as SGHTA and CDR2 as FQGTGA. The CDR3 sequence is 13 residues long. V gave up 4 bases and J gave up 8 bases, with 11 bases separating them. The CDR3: CASSSGRQGELFF. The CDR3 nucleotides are TGTGCCAGCAGCTCCGGTCGACAGGGGGAGCTGTTTTTT.

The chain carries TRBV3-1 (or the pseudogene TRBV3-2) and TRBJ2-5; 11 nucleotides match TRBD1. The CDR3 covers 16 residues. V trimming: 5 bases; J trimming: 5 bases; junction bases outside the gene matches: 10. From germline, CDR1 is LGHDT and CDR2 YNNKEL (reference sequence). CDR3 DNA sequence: TGTGCCAGCAGCTCTACCGGGACAGGGGGATTTGAGACCCAGTACTTC. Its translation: CASSSTGTGGFETQYF.

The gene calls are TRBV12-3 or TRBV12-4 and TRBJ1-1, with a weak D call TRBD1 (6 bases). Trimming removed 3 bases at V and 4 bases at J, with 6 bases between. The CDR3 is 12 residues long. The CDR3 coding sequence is TGTGCCAGCAGTTTGGGGGCCACTGAAGCTTTCTTT. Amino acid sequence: CASSLGATEAFF.

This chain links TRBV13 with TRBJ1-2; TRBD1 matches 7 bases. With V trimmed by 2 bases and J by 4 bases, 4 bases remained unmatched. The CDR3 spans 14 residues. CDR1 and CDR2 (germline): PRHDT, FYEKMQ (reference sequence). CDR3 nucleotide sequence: TGTGCCAGCAGCTTAAAGGGGGCGAGCTATGGCTACACCTTC. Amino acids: CASSLKGASYGYTF.

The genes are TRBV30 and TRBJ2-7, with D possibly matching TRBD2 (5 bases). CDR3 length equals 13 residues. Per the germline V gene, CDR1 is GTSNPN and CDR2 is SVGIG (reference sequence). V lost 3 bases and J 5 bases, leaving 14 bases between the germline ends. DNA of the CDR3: TGTGCCTGGAGCCTCTCTAGCAGCGACGAGCAGTACTTC. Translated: CAWSLSSSDEQYF.

DNA of the CDR3: TGTGCCAGCATTCCTGTCGCGGGGGCGACTAACTATGGCTACACCTTC. Encoded protein: CASIPVAGATNYGYTF. The V gene is TRBV28, the J gene TRBJ1-2, with D maybe TRBD1 (6 bases). Germline values: CDR1 MDHEN, CDR2 SYDVKM. CDR3 length: 16 amino acids. The V end was cut by 7 bases, the J end by 0 bases, with 18 bases between.